This TCR beta chain derives from a study of T cell responses to AZD1222 COVID-19 vaccine. The study's findings and limits: Donors were chiefly white British, with a greater number of females, and clonal diversity was perhaps underestimated. Spike-specific TCR breadth and depth were elevated following two AZD1222 doses. Spike regions recognized by vaccine-associated CD4 TCRs spanned the protein, led by 160-218 and 743-854.

TCRdb's table, derived via immunoSEQ multiplex PCR, lists solely in-frame clones and lacks some. Here the sample spans tens of thousands of clones, about nine tenths being singletons. V gave up 3 bases and J gave up 0 bases, with 17 bases separating them. Germline CDR1 and CDR2: SGHTA and FQGNSA. The CDR3 loop spans 17 amino acids. As for this clone: Its target is not known.

The starting material was peripheral blood, obtained 28 days after the second dose of the MenACWY control vaccine. J is TRBJ1-1 and V is TRBV7-2, with D hard to call. This clonotype was sampled from an adult who received the MenACWY meningococcal vaccine as a control. In DNA, the CDR3 is TGTGCCAGCAGCTTTGGTGCGGTGGTAGGTTTGAACACTGAAGCTTTCTTT. Amino acid sequence: CASSFGAVVGLNTEAFF.